The following is a T cell receptor beta chain sequence with its context. The antigen is undetermined. It was with a sample-barcoded 5' primer and a J-beta primer mix that a second PCR of about 6 to 11 cycles was run. TCRdb itself ran the 5' RACE reads through MiXCR, one entry per CDR3 protein. The sample includes about 780,000 distinct CDR3 sequences, roughly 26% of them seen just once. The data were taken from a study of blood T cells in healthy people across ages. At the level of the study: Template switching picked up about one barcoded beta molecule for each two T cells. Study results and caveats: Long-lived donors exceeded aged donors in naive CD4+ cells and diversity. Roughly linearly, TCR beta diversity per million T cells fell as age increased.

The CDR3 sequence is 16 residues long. Germline V gene sequence: CDR1 SGHAT, CDR2 FQNNGV. The same specimen was also included in a second study, on T cells of mothers and their children. From that report: Slightly higher, non-significant overlap characterized related mother-child pairs relative to unrelated pairs.

The chain employs TRBV11-2 and TRBJ2-5; 8 positions agree with TRBD1. TRBJ2-7 matches the DNA end more closely, so the J call is doubtful. The source is a boy younger than 18 in good health. The material sequenced was blood. In nucleotides, the CDR3 is TGTGCCAGCAGCTACCCACAGGGGGGCGGGAACTACGAGCAGTACTTC. It translates to CASSYPQGGGNYEQYF.